A single sample is the source of the 14 T cell receptor beta chains below, sequenced in a study of CD8+ T cells in alopecia areata. Sequencing relied on a cDNA template that was reverse transcribed from extracted RNA. Clones were read by immunoSEQ multiplex PCR, and TCRdb kept only the in-frame ones, dropping some. The sample records fewer than 350,000 clones, 58% being singletons. Stated treatment: oral pan-JAK inhibitor, 5-10 mg twice daily. Sequencing used CD4+ T cells sorted from blood, obtained at week 24, from a patient treated with tofacitinib. The receptors were sampled from a human donor with alopecia areata.

The rearrangement uses TRBV6-5 and TRBJ1-1, with a possible D match to TRBD1 (6 bases). The CDR3 covers 16 residues. V lost 0 bases to trimming and J lost 0 bases, with 11 bases between them. The germline V gene encodes CDR1 MNHEY and CDR2 SVGAGI. The CDR3 region is CASSYSPGQLNTEAFF. Here the CDR3 DNA reads TGTGCCAGCAGTTACTCGCCCGGACAGCTGAACACTGAAGCTTTCTTT.

This chain links TRBV7-9 with TRBJ1-1; D perhaps matches TRBD1 (5 bases). The CDR3 is 15 amino acids. The germline V and J ends were trimmed by 5 bases and 3 bases, with 16 bases remaining between them. CDR1 is SEHNR, CDR2 FQNEAQ, per germline (reference sequence). The CDR3 is CASSLGDARDTEAFF. The DNA of the CDR3 is TGTGCCAGCAGCCTCGGGGACGCCCGCGACACTGAAGCTTTCTTT. The entire variable domain, with the rest obtained from reference TRBV7-9 and TRBJ1-1, is as follows: DTGVSQNPRHKITKRGQNVTFRCDPISEHNRLYWYRQTLGQGPEFLTYFQNEAQLEKSRLLSDRFSAERPKGSFSTLEIQRTEQGDSAMYLCASSLGDARDTEAFFGQGTRLTVV.

The chain couples TRBV7-2 to TRBJ2-7; 7 nucleotides align to TRBD1. Germline V CDR1 and CDR2: SGHTA, FQGNSA. V dropped 5 bases and J dropped 0; count of bases not matched to a gene: 7. CDR3 length equals 15 residues. The CDR3 nucleotides are TGTGCCAGCAGCCTGGACAGGACCAACTCCTACGAGCAGTACTTC. Amino acids: CASSLDRTNSYEQYF.

The V call is TRBV4-1, the J call TRBJ1-5; D gene unclear. Trimming left V 0 bases short and J 5 bases short, with 8 bases between. Looked up from germline, CDR1 is MGHRA and CDR2 is YSYEKL. CDR3 length: 14 amino acids. CDR3 region: CASSQDGSYQPQHF. Written as DNA, the CDR3 is TGCGCCAGCAGCCAAGATGGGTCCTATCAGCCCCAGCATTTT.

The chain uses TRBV4-2 and TRBJ1-6; D might be TRBD1 (5 bases). CDR1 and CDR2 from the germline V gene are LGHNA and YNFKEQ. The germline V and J ends were trimmed by 0 bases and 6 bases, with 9 bases remaining between them. This CDR3 has 15 residues. The CDR3 loop reads CASSQDKGRNSPLHF. The DNA of the CDR3 is TGTGCCAGCAGCCAAGATAAGGGACGTAATTCACCCCTCCACTTT.

The chain links TRBV27 to TRBJ1-2; D might be TRBD1 (5 bases). Trimming cost V 5 bases and J 1 base, with 8 bases left between them. Germline CDR1 reads MNHEY; CDR2 reads SMNVEV (reference sequence). The CDR3 loop spans 13 amino acids. CDR3: CASSKQVNYGYTF. Written as DNA, the CDR3 is TGTGCCAGCAGTAAACAGGTTAACTATGGCTACACCTTC.

This rearrangement joins TRBV2 to TRBJ1-3; 9 positions agree with TRBD1. V dropped 7 bases and J dropped 3; count of bases not matched to a gene: 4. CDR3 length: 14 residues. Germline-derived CDR1 and CDR2 are SNHLY and FYNNEI. This chain's CDR3 is CASNPDRGGNTIYF. In DNA, the CDR3 is TGTGCCAGCAATCCGGACAGGGGTGGAAACACCATATATTTT.

This clone was recorded once. The gene calls are TRBV10-3 and TRBJ2-5; TRBD1 agrees at 7 bases. The V gene end was trimmed by 3 bases and the J gene end by 2 bases; junction bases not matched to a gene: 6. The CDR3 is 15 residues long. Looked up from germline, CDR1 is ENHRY and CDR2 is SYGVKD. The CDR3 is CAISDDRVGQETQYF. The CDR3 DNA reads TGTGCCATCAGTGATGACAGGGTTGGGCAAGAGACCCAGTACTTC.

This clone was counted a single time. Other DNA sequences within the sample encode an identical CDR3. The chain combines TRBV2 with TRBJ2-7; the D is unclear. V shed 5 bases and J shed 3 bases, with 2 bases lying between them. Germline V gene data show CDR1 as SNHLY and CDR2 as FYNNEI. The CDR3 is 10 residues long. The CDR3 region is CASSNYEQYF. In nucleotides, the CDR3 is TGTGCCAGCAGTAACTACGAGCAGTACTTC.

The V call is TRBV18, the J call TRBJ2-1; possibly TRBD1 for D (6 bases). In germline, CDR1 is KGHSH, CDR2 LQKENI. V shed 4 bases and J shed 2 bases, with 6 bases lying between them. The CDR3 length is 13 residues. Written as DNA, the CDR3 is TGTGCCAGCTCACAGGGGGCCTACAATGAGCAGTTCTTC. Translating it yields CASSQGAYNEQFF.

This clone is a singleton in its sample. A junction end diverges from the germline sequence, so it may reflect a read error. This chain uses TRBV4-3 with TRBJ2-7; 9 nucleotides align to TRBD1. This CDR3 is built from 13 residues. CDR1 and CDR2 (germline): LGHNA, YSLEER. CDR3 region: CASSQGRGTGLVF. CDR3 DNA: TGCGCCAGCAGCCAAGGCAGGGGGACAGGGCTTGTCTTC.

The genes are TRBV15 and TRBJ1-2; 7 bases match TRBD1. This CDR3 is 11 amino acids long. The V and J ends lost 5 bases and 13 bases, in that order; junction bases with no gene match: 7. Looked up from germline, CDR1 is LNHNV and CDR2 is YYDKDF (reference sequence). The CDR3 DNA reads as TGTGCCACCAGCCCTCGGACAGGCGGCACCTTC. It translates to CATSPRTGGTF.

In its sample, this clone was seen a few times. V and J are TRBV4-1 and TRBJ1-2; 7 bases fit TRBD1. The CDR3 length is 16 residues. Germline-derived CDR1 and CDR2 are MGHRA and YSYEKL. V shed 0 bases, J shed 0 bases, and the junction held 4 bases outside the gene matches. CDR3 protein: CASSQDGGQANYGYTF. The CDR3 DNA reads TGCGCCAGCAGCCAAGATGGAGGACAGGCTAACTATGGCTACACCTTC.

This chain uses TRBV30 with TRBJ1-1, with 8 bases aligning to TRBD1. Looked up from germline, CDR1 is GTSNPN and CDR2 is SVGIG (reference sequence). Trimming took 3 bases from V and 2 from J; bases not matched to a gene: 2. The CDR3 spans 13 residues. This chain's CDR3 is CAWRGQVNTEAFF. The CDR3 DNA reads as TGTGCCTGGAGGGGACAGGTCAACACTGAAGCTTTCTTT.